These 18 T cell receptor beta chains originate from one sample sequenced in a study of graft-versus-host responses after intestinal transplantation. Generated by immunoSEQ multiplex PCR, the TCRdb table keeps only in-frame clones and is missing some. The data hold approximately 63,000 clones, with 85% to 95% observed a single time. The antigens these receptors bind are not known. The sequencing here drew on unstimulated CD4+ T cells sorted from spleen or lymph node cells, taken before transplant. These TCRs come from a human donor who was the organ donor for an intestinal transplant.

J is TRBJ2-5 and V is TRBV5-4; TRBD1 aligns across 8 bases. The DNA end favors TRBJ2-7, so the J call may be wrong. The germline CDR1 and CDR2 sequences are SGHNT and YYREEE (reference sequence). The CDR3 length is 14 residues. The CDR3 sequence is CASSLRQGLGEQYF. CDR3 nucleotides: TGTGCCAGCAGCTTACGACAGGGGCTTGGCGAGCAGTACTTC.

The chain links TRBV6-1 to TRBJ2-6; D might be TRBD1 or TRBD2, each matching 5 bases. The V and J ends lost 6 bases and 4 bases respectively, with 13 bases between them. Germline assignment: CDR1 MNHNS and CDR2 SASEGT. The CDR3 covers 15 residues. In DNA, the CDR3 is TGTGCCAGCAGATACGAGGGGTCCGGGGCCAACGTCCTGACTTTC. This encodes CASRYEGSGANVLTF.

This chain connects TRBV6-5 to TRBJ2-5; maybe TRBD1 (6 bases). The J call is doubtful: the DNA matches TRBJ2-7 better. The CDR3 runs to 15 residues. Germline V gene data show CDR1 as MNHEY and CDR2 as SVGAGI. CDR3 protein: CASSYSYRASYEQYF. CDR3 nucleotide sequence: TGTGCCAGCAGTTATTCGTACAGGGCTTCCTACGAGCAGTACTTC.

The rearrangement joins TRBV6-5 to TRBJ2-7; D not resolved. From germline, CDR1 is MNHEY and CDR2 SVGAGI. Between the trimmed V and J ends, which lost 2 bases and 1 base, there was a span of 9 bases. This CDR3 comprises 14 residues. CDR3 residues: CASSYRPGSYEQYF. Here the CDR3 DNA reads TGTGCCAGCAGTTACCGACCCGGGTCCTACGAGCAGTACTTC.

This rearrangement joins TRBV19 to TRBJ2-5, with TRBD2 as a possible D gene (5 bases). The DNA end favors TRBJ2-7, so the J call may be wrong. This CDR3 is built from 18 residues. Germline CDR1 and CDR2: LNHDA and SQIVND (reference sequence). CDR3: CASSSTRLFGEFAYEQYF. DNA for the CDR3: TGTGCCAGTAGTAGTACCAGGCTCTTCGGGGAATTTGCCTACGAGCAGTACTTC.

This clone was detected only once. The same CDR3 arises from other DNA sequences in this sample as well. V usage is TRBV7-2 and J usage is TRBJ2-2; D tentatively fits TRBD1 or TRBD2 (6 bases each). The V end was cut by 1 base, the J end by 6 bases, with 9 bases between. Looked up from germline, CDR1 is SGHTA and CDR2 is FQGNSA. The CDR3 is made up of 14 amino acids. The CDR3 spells CASSLEGGPGELFF. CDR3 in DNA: TGTGCCAGCAGCTTAGAGGGGGGTCCCGGGGAGCTGTTTTTT.

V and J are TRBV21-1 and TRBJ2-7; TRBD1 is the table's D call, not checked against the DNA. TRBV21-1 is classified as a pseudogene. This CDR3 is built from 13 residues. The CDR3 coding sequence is TGTGCCAGCAGCGGCCAGGGGGCCTACGAGCAGCACTTC. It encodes CASSGQGAYEQHF.

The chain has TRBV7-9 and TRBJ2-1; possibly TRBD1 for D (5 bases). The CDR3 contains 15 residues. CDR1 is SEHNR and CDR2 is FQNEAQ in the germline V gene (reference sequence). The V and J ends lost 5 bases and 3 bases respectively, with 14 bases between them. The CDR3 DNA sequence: TGTGCCAGCAGCCCCACTGGCAGGGTCTACAATGAGCAGTTCTTC. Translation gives CASSPTGRVYNEQFF.

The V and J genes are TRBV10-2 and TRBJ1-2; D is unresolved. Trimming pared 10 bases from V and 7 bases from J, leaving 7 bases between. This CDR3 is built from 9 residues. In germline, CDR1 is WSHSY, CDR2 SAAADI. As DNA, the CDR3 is TGCGCCATTGTGAGTGGCTACACCTTC. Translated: CAIVSGYTF.

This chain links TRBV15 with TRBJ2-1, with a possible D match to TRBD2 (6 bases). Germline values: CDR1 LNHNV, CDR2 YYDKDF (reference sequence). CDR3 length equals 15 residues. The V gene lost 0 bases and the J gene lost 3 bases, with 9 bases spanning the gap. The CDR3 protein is CATSRDGTYYNEQFF. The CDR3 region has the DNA TGTGCCACCAGCAGAGATGGGACTTACTACAATGAGCAGTTCTTC.

The CDR3 loop reads CASSHTGVRDTQYF. The DNA of the CDR3 is TGCGCCAGCAGCCATACAGGGGTCAGAGATACGCAGTATTTT. This chain connects TRBV5-1 to TRBJ2-3, with TRBD1 matching 7 bases. The CDR3 spans 14 residues. The V gene's germline CDR1 is SGHRS and CDR2 YFSETQ. V dropped 4 bases and J dropped 5; count of bases not matched to a gene: 7.

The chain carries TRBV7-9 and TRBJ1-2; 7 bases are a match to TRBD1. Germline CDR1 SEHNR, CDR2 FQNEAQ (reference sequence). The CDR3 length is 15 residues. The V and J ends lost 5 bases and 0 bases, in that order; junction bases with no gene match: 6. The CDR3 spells CASSPRQGANYGYTF. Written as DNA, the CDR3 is TGTGCCAGCAGCCCCCGACAGGGAGCTAACTATGGCTACACCTTC.

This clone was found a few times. DNA for the CDR3: TGTGCCAGCAGCTTACAGGGGGTGAACACTGAAGCTTTCTTT. Amino acids: CASSLQGVNTEAFF. The chain uses TRBV7-8 and TRBJ1-1; TRBD1 agrees at 7 bases. Germline V gene lookup returns CDR1 SGHVS and CDR2 FQNEAQ. After removal of 2 bases from V and 0 bases from J, the junction contained 0 bases not matched to a gene. This CDR3 contains 14 residues.

The CDR3 DNA reads TGTGCCAGCAGTTACTCTCGGGCAGGGGCCCCTTACGAGCAGTACTTC. Protein sequence: CASSYSRAGAPYEQYF. The gene calls are TRBV6-5 and TRBJ2-7; a possible D gene is TRBD1 (6 bases). CDR1 is MNHEY, CDR2 SVGAGI, per germline. The CDR3 loop spans 16 amino acids. V gave up 0 bases and J gave up 4 bases, with 16 bases separating them.

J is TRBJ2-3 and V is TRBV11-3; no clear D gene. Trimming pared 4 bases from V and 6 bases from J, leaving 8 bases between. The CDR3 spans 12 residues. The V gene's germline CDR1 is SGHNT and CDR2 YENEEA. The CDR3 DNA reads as TGTGCCAGCAGCTCCGTGGGGGATACGCAGTATTTT. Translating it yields CASSSVGDTQYF. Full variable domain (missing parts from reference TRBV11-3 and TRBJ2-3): EAGVVQSPRYKIIEKKQPVAFWCNPISGHNTLYWYLQNLGQGPELLIRYENEEAVDDSQLPKDRFSAERLKGVDSTLKIQPAELGDSAVYLCASSSVGDTQYFGPGTRLTVL.

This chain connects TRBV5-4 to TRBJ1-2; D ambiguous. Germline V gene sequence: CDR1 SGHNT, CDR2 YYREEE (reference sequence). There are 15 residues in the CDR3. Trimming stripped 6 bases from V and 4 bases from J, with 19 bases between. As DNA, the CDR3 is TGTGCCAGCAATCAACAGTCTCCTATTGGCTATGGCTACACCTTC. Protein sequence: CASNQQSPIGYGYTF.

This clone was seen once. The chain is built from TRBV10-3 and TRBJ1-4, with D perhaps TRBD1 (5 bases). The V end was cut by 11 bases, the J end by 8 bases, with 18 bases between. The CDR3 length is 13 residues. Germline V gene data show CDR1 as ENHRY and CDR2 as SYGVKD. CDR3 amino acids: CASRGALGEKLFF. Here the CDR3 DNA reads TGTGCCTCACGCGGGGCTTTAGGGGAAAAACTGTTTTTT.

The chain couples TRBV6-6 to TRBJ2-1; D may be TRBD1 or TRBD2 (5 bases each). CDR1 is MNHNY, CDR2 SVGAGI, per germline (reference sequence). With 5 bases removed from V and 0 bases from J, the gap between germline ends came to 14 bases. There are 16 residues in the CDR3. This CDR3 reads CASSGMGESSYNEQFF. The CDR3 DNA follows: TGTGCCAGCAGTGGGATGGGGGAAAGCTCCTACAATGAGCAGTTCTTC.